This T cell receptor beta chain was found in a study of T cell responses to AZD1222 COVID-19 vaccine. Overall study context: Second-dose schedules of about 4 or about 12 weeks were combined.

Looked up from germline, CDR1 is SNHLY and CDR2 is FYNNEI. The CDR3 contains 16 residues. Trimming stripped 3 bases from V and 0 bases from J, with 13 bases between. Points from the study as a whole: Mostly white British, mostly female donors; authors suggested clonal diversity may be underestimated. No day 14 peak samples; only post-peak repertoires were characterized.

Data came from immunoSEQ multiplex PCR; TCRdb stores just in-frame clones and leaves some out. The repertoire has 150,000 to 200,000 clones, around 88% of them found once; the top ten carry approximately 7.7%. A word on this clone: Antigen specificity is unknown.

Sequences were derived from peripheral blood, sampled on day 0 of AZD1222 vaccination. The clonotype was recovered from an adult in good health. V gene TRBV2 combines with J gene TRBJ2-3; D gene ambiguous. The CDR3 sequence: CASSDLLDSSTDTQYF. CDR3 nucleotides: TGTGCCAGCAGTGACCTCCTAGACTCTAGCACAGATACGCAGTATTTT.